This TCR beta chain was identified in a study of cytomegalovirus exposure and HLA in healthy donors (dated by TCRdb to about 2017). In terms of the full investigation: An earlier analysis of 587 of the donors reported about 300 Gb of sequence data and approximately 120 million unique TCR beta sequences obtained from around 170 million T cells. To predict cytomegalovirus infection status, the study combined high-throughput TCR immunosequencing, statistical association of individual TCRs with disease status, and machine learning. Typing coverage differed by locus: A, B, C, DRB1 and DQB1 were typed in roughly 629-640 donors, DQA1 in about 500, DPA1 in 600 to 610, and DPB1 in just under 480. The later analysis used no new phenotypic data to find candidate immune exposures, relying instead on TCR beta sequences and their occurrence across donors. All discovery cohort repertoires had been generated using a single sequencing platform. Roughly 300 gigabases of sequencing data and around 80 million unique TCR sequences made up an early release that covered approximately 700 HLA-typed donors. Along with the approximately 650-subject first cohort, a separate validation cohort of around 110 different subjects was used. The T cell repertoires of around 670 subjects were profiled by immunosequencing and related to cytomegalovirus serostatus. The study aimed to test whether signatures of past pathogen exposure could be identified by cataloging public T cell receptors. Of the approximately 400 genotyped donors, 81% were placed in the genetic ancestry cluster associated with self-reported Caucasian donors. A later genetic analysis used genome-wide SNP genotypes for about 60% of the 666 donors, treating that subset as a discovery cohort. To decide whether each TCR beta V gene segment behaved as functional or pseudogenic, an earlier analysis of 587 of the donors relied on high-throughput TCR beta sequencing. On average, 235,054 unique TCR beta nucleotide sequences were sequenced per donor among a few hundred genotyped donors of the cohort, with roughly 18% of those sequences being non-productive. In a later analysis, previously published TCR beta repertoires from more than 500 donors were re-analyzed and high-resolution HLA genotyping was added so that TCR occurrence patterns could be studied. Several DR-DQ haplotypes were treated as single units for association and clustering because of strong linkage in the cohort. Alongside the repertoire data, information on donor age, sex, ethnicity and CMV serostatus was compiled. Both class I and class II loci were covered by HLA typing, at four-digit resolution.

The library was built by means of the immunoSEQ multiplex PCR assay. For the multiplex PCR, a mixture combining 60 forward primers for TCR Vbeta segments and 13 reverse primers for TCR Jbeta segments was used. Amplification of the CDR3 region of rearranged TCR beta genes was performed with a multiplex PCR assay on genomic DNA. Amplified TCR beta libraries were sequenced as 87-base-pair reads on the Illumina HiSeq System. As for how the authors treated the data: In a later analysis, 70 million to 95 million unique TCR beta chains were counted across the roughly 670 repertoires, and some 10 million of these chains were shared by at least two donors. A nearest-neighbor algorithm error-corrected the raw reads and collapsed the reads into unique sequences, merging closely related sequences to remove PCR and sequencing errors. CDR3 sequences were aligned to IMGT reference sequences to assign V, D and J gene segments. Each retained sequence needed at least a six-nucleotide match to both a V gene segment and a J gene segment. Rearrangements were called productive when the CDR3 lacked stop codons and stayed in frame with V and J; all others were non-productive. Following IMGT convention, CDR3 was defined as the stretch from the second conserved V-encoded cysteine to the conserved J-encoded phenylalanine. The earlier analysis of 450 to 750 of the donors excluded any sequence lacking an unambiguous match to a single V gene segment. In an earlier analysis of about 590 of the donors, a V segment was called functional when productive rearrangements were above 56.7%, and segregating when the standard deviation between donors exceeded 5%. A statistical classification framework was built for diagnosing cytomegalovirus status from the catalog of TCR beta chain sequences. In a later analysis, V and J genes were assigned by comparing TCR nucleotide sequences against IMGT/GENE-DB human TR gene sequences. Using the TCRdist pipeline, a later analysis assigned CDR3 sequences along with most-parsimonious VDJ recombination scenarios. In a later analysis, each TCR beta chain was defined by its CDR3 amino acid sequence together with its V-gene family, and reads without a unique V-gene family were excluded. A later analysis removed 550 to 700 highly shared, low-generation-probability nucleotide sequences to deal with suspected cross-contamination and a sequencing artifact. A later analysis calculated a clonal expansion index for each public chain from normalized within-repertoire ranks of inferred template counts. In a later analysis, generation probabilities were computed using a VDJ recombination model fitted to out-of-frame rearrangements, and the results were checked against IGoR. In a later analysis, TCR-TCR, TCR-HLA and TCR-CMV co-occurrence was scored with hypergeometric tests, and a repertoire-size bias correction was applied to TCR pairs. False discovery rates were estimated in a later analysis by permuting HLA or CMV assignments 20 times. In a later analysis, co-occurring TCRs were grouped using DBSCAN, and TCRdist sequence similarity was added for clustering within HLA-allele-positive subsets. Repertoires with fewer than 30,000 or more than 120,000 public chains, plus five repertoires with anomalous nucleotide sharing, were excluded from co-occurrence clustering. TCRdb limited this immuneACCESS table to in-frame rearrangements with V and J called. A share of clones is missing; checked studies link under half to unresolved V genes, and the rest is unexplained. V and J calls and clone size follow that table, whereas D and trimming were derived from the DNA. The sample includes hundreds of thousands of clones, with around 89% observed a single time. Approximately 1% of the sample is taken by the ten largest.

Points the paper makes about the study in general: In both the original and validation cohorts, the classifier was reported to diagnose cytomegalovirus status with high specificity and sensitivity. Across donors, most TCR sequences were observed very rarely, whereas some public TCRs were present in many individuals. It was suggested by the authors that the approach could potentially be generalized to other disease states and immunological phenotypes. Compared with the approximately 670-donor mean, donors in an Asian-associated ancestry cluster had fewer N-insertions in productive TCRs, according to a later genetic analysis. The sequencing pipeline was judged likely to have produced a cluster of highly shared sequence variants as a technical artifact. Linkage disequilibrium might explain the correlated functional status among segregating V segments, but an unknown experimental factor could not be ruled out. A few of the identified cytomegalovirus-associated TCR beta chains were confirmed in vitro to be specific for cytomegalovirus antigens. Sequencing depth was assumed to be roughly uniform across donors in the presence/absence analyses, though that assumption may not hold. In an earlier analysis of 450 to 750 of the donors, most TCR beta V segments appeared in productive rearrangements about 87% or about 30% of the time, broadly matching IMGT annotations. In a later analysis, more than 15,000 TCR beta sequences were associated with specific HLA alleles at a false discovery rate of 0.05. Because HLA typing was missing for some donors at each locus, association tests included only the typed subset. Compared with equally common non-associated chains, HLA-associated TCR beta chains in a later analysis were more clonally expanded and had lower generation probabilities. In this cohort, only TCR beta chains were sequenced, and detectable features were limited by the absence of alpha or paired-chain data. When HLA alleles, especially DR and DQ, strongly co-occurred, TCR associations were difficult to assign to individual alleles. A later genetic analysis associated a missense DCLRE1C variant with V-gene and J-gene trimming of TCR beta chains, and an independent cohort replicated the association. A later analysis found that TCR association rates varied across HLA loci, with DRB1 alleles showing the most associated TCRs and HLA-C alleles the fewest. The earlier analysis of some 540 of the donors excluded some 15 rarely observed V segments, including chromosome 9 orphons, because counts were too low. Some IMGT-functional V segments, including TRBV6-2 and TRBV6-3, could not be told apart with the 87-base-pair reads, so those segments were excluded. In a later analysis, most CMV-associated TCR beta chains were found to appear HLA-restricted, with HLA associations seemingly driven largely by CMV exposure. In the study, around 150 TCR beta chains were listed as associated with cytomegalovirus. For the cohort, immune exposure information was limited to CMV serostatus. A later analysis reported that several top co-occurrence clusters appeared linked to parvovirus B19, influenza, CMV and Epstein-Barr virus. A further reported finding was that TCR beta sequences accurately predicted the HLA-A and HLA-B alleles for most subjects in the first cohort.

Points on this clone: Which antigen it targets is not known. No much larger clone is present one base from it, and per-base qualities are unavailable.

The cohort comprised some 700 healthy bone marrow donors. At the time of sampling, all cohort members were nominally healthy, though unrecorded immune exposures were likely present. The donor tested CMV seronegative and was one of the 352 seronegative cohort members. Each donor provided a peripheral blood sample, and peripheral blood mononuclear cells were used for TCR beta sequencing. The Qiagen DNeasy Blood Extraction Kit was used to extract genomic DNA from the blood cell samples. The CDR3 covers 16 residues, taking in both the cysteine and the phenylalanine. The sequence is cut down to CDR3 DNA, 48 bases in frame from base 1. Trimming removed 4 bases from V and 1 base from J; the gene matches leave 6 bases unexplained. Looking up the germline V gene yields CDR1 SGHTA and CDR2 FQGTGA.

The TCR originated in a woman between 18 and 29 years old in good health and CMV-seronegative. Material: PBMCs. The chain uses TRBV7-3 and TRBJ2-3; the junction holds 9 bases that match TRBD1. The CDR3 protein is CASSSNRGLGTDTQYF. The sequenced DNA is TGTGCCAGCAGCTCAAACAGGGGGCTTGGCACAGATACGCAGTATTTT.